This TCR beta chain was retrieved from a study of cytomegalovirus exposure and HLA in healthy donors. Points from the study as a whole: Relative to the approximately 680-donor mean, N-insertions were reportedly fewer in an Asian-associated ancestry cluster in a later analysis. The authors enumerated roughly 180 TCR beta chains as linked to cytomegalovirus.

Germline V gene sequence: CDR1 SNHLY, CDR2 FYNNEI. The CDR3 extends over 15 amino acids. V dropped 5 bases and J dropped 6; count of bases not matched to a gene: 5. This clone was picked up a small number of times. Its target is not known. PCR primers comprised 60 Vbeta and 13 Jbeta primers. Assay used: immunoSEQ multiplex PCR; TCRdb lists only in-frame clones, some missing. The sample lists about 96,000 clones, 65% to 75% occurring once. The sequence came from a woman in her sixties or seventies in good health and CMV-seropositive. The chain employs TRBV2 and TRBJ2-7; 15 bases line up with TRBD2. The sequencing input was PBMCs. The DNA for the CDR3 is TGTGCCAGCAGTTGGACTAGCGGGAGGGCCGTCGAGCAGTACTTC. As protein: CASSWTSGRAVEQYF.